A single sample gave rise to the 29 T cell receptor beta chains below, sequenced in a study of T cell changes during pregnancy in multiple sclerosis. Profiled with immunoSEQ multiplex PCR; TCRdb holds only in-frame clones, not every one. The sample records 90,000 to 95,000 clones, approximately 92% being singletons. The material was peripheral blood, obtained in the first trimester of pregnancy. The source is a female donor with multiple sclerosis, enrolled in a pregnancy study.

This chain links TRBV28 with TRBJ1-1; weak D call: TRBD1 (5 bases). The germline V gene has CDR1 MDHEN and CDR2 SYDVKM. The ends were cut back, 6 bases at V and 7 bases at J, with 15 bases in the middle. There are 13 residues in the CDR3. The CDR3 DNA sequence: TGTGCCAGCAGGCGGGGGGAGCCCTTTGAAGCTTTCTTT. Translating gives CASRRGEPFEAFF.

This rearrangement joins TRBV11-3 to TRBJ2-3; 11 bases align to TRBD2. V shed 5 bases, J shed 6 bases, and the junction held 10 bases outside the gene matches. CDR1 SGHNT and CDR2 YENEEA come from the germline V gene. The CDR3 is 16 residues long. The CDR3 reads CASSPSGGTSGDTQYF. CDR3 in DNA: TGTGCCAGCAGCCCTAGTGGCGGGACTAGCGGTGATACGCAGTATTTT.

The V and J genes are TRBV6-7 and TRBJ2-7, with 9 bases aligning to TRBD2. TRBV6-7 is designated an ORF whose function remains uncertain. The CDR3 loop spans 14 amino acids. The V gene end was trimmed by 6 bases and the J gene end by 2 bases; junction bases not matched to a gene: 5. As DNA, the CDR3 is TGTGCCAGCAGGATAGCGGGGGACCCCTACGAGCAGTACTTC. Protein: CASRIAGDPYEQYF.

V usage is TRBV7-2 and J usage is TRBJ2-5; D possibly corresponds to TRBD2 (7 bases). This CDR3 region has 15 residues. With 11 bases removed from V and 5 bases from J, the gap between germline ends came to 24 bases. Germline CDR1 reads SGHTA; CDR2 reads FQGNSA. DNA for the CDR3: TGTGCCTTCTCCCCGGGGGCGGGGGTATGGGAGACCCAGTACTTC. This gives the protein CAFSPGAGVWETQYF.

This chain connects TRBV19 to TRBJ2-7, with D tentatively TRBD1 (5 bases). This CDR3 is 17 amino acids long. Germline V gives CDR1 LNHDA, CDR2 SQIVND (reference sequence). V was cut by 0 bases and J by 0 bases, with 15 bases left in between. The CDR3 is CASSIELWGESSYEQYF. As DNA, the CDR3 is TGTGCCAGTAGTATAGAGTTGTGGGGCGAAAGCTCCTACGAGCAGTACTTC.

The chain has TRBV7-6 and TRBJ2-3, with a weak D call TRBD2 (7 bases). This CDR3 comprises 15 residues. Germline CDR1 is SGHVS and CDR2 is FNYEAQ. The V end lost 4 bases, the J end lost 4 bases, and 15 bases lay between the germline ends. The CDR3 reads CASSYTRGASDTQYF. As DNA, the CDR3 is TGTGCCAGCAGCTATACCCGGGGGGCGTCAGATACGCAGTATTTT.

Only one count was recorded for this clone. V is TRBV11-2 and J is TRBJ1-2; D may be TRBD1 (6 bases). This CDR3 has 17 amino acids. V shed 4 bases and J shed 4 bases, with 22 bases lying between them. CDR1 is SGHAT and CDR2 is FQNNGV in the germline V gene. CDR3 amino acids: CASSSIRTAGFGYGYTF. The CDR3 nucleotides are TGTGCCAGCAGCTCAATCCGGACAGCCGGGTTCGGCTATGGCTACACCTTC. Variable domain in full (rest from reference TRBV11-2 and TRBJ1-2): EAGVAQSPRYKIIEKRQSVAFWCNPISGHATLYWYQQILGQGPKLLIQFQNNGVVDDSQLPKDRFSAERLKGVDSTLKIQPAKLEDSAVYLCASSSIRTAGFGYGYTFGSGTRLTVV.

V is TRBV30 and J is TRBJ1-6; 10 nucleotides agree with TRBD1. The ends lost 7 bases at V and 5 bases at J; junction bases unmatched: 11. The CDR3 loop spans 16 amino acids. Germline V gene lookup returns CDR1 GTSNPN and CDR2 SVGIG (reference sequence). Written as DNA, the CDR3 is TGTGCCTTTTCTCGTCCGGGACAGGGGAATAATTCACCCCTCCACTTT. Translation: CAFSRPGQGNNSPLHF.

The CDR3 DNA sequence: TGTGCCAGCAGTGGGGGGGGCGCCCCCAGTCAGCCCCAGCATTTT. This gives the protein CASSGGGAPSQPQHF. The chain carries TRBV25-1 and TRBJ1-5, with D tentatively TRBD1 (6 bases). This CDR3 is 15 amino acids long. Trimming took off 4 bases at V and 6 bases at J, with 16 bases between the two ends. Germline-derived CDR1 and CDR2 are MGHDK and SYGVNS.

The chain employs TRBV15 and TRBJ2-7, with 7 bases that match TRBD1. The CDR3 spans 15 residues. Germline V gene sequence: CDR1 LNHNV, CDR2 YYDKDF (reference sequence). V shed 0 bases, J shed 1 base, and the junction held 3 bases outside the gene matches. CDR3 region: CATSRDRTGSYEQYF. CDR3 nucleotide sequence: TGTGCCACCAGCAGAGACCGGACAGGATCCTACGAGCAGTACTTC.

The CDR3: CSVGTSGGDTQYF. For the CDR3, the DNA is TGCAGCGTTGGAACTAGCGGGGGAGATACGCAGTATTTT. V and J are TRBV29-1 and TRBJ2-3, with 11 bases fitting TRBD2. J lost 5 bases, V lost 4 bases, and 2 bases had no gene match. This CDR3 contains 13 residues. The germline V gene encodes CDR1 SQVTM and CDR2 ANQGSEA.

V gene TRBV27 combines with J gene TRBJ2-5, with 8 bases lining up with TRBD1. The V gene end was trimmed by 2 bases and the J gene end by 7 bases; junction bases not matched to a gene: 3. CDR3 length: 13 amino acids. The germline V gene encodes CDR1 MNHEY and CDR2 SMNVEV (reference sequence). The CDR3 protein is CASSLQGAPTQYF. In nucleotides, the CDR3 is TGTGCCAGCAGTTTACAGGGGGCCCCGACCCAGTACTTC.

The V call is TRBV6-1, the J call TRBJ2-5; D remains unclear. The CDR3 totals 13 residues. The germline V gene encodes CDR1 MNHNS and CDR2 SASEGT. V was clipped by 3 bases and J by 5 bases, with 10 bases between them. CDR3 sequence reads: CASSDTVGETQYF. Here the CDR3 DNA reads TGTGCCAGCAGTGATACTGTCGGGGAGACCCAGTACTTC.

The table lists this clone with a few counts. The chain combines TRBV4-1 with TRBJ1-6; the match to TRBD1 covers 8 bases. The CDR3 totals 15 residues. J gave up 14 bases and V 0 bases, and 9 bases lay outside the gene matches. Germline V gene data show CDR1 as MGHRA and CDR2 as YSYEKL. The CDR3 nucleotides are TGCGCCAGCAGCCAAGATGGGACAGGCCTTTTCACCCTCCACTTT. Amino acid sequence: CASSQDGTGLFTLHF.

The rearrangement links TRBV7-3 to TRBJ2-1; D ambiguous. The length of the CDR3 is 13 residues. Trimming cost V 0 bases and J 10 bases, with 10 bases left between them. Germline lookup yields CDR1 SGHTA and CDR2 FQGTGA. The CDR3 coding sequence is TGTGCCAGCAGCTTAACAGCCGCGTCGGAGCAGTTCTTC. Translated, it gives CASSLTAASEQFF.

The chain is built from TRBV9 and TRBJ1-2; D remains ambiguous. This CDR3 region has 15 residues. V dropped 0 bases and J dropped 0 bases, with 9 bases sitting between them. Germline loops: CDR1 SGDLS, CDR2 YYNGEE. The CDR3 bases are TGTGCCAGCAGCGTAGCTGCGGCTCCTAACTATGGCTACACCTTC. Its translation is CASSVAAAPNYGYTF.

This chain joins TRBV7-3 and TRBJ1-2; 10 positions match TRBD1. From germline, CDR1 is SGHTA and CDR2 FQGTGA. V lost 2 bases to trimming and J lost 6 bases; unmatched junction nucleotides: 12. CDR3 size: 17 residues. The CDR3 DNA is TGTGCCAGCAGCTTAGGAATCCGAGGGGACAGGGGTGATGGCTACACCTTC. Its translation is CASSLGIRGDRGDGYTF.

The chain links TRBV27 to TRBJ1-5, with TRBD1 identical over 8 bases. The germline CDR1 and CDR2 sequences are MNHEY and SMNVEV (reference sequence). The CDR3 has 16 amino acids. J was trimmed by 5 bases and V by 2 bases; bases with no gene match: 8. The CDR3 sequence: CASSLVFPGGDQPQHF. The DNA for the CDR3 is TGTGCCAGCAGTTTAGTCTTTCCAGGGGGCGATCAGCCCCAGCATTTT.

J is TRBJ1-2 and V is TRBV4-1; D gene unclear. V lost 5 bases and J lost 8, with 18 bases in between. Germline-derived CDR1 and CDR2 are MGHRA and YSYEKL. This CDR3 has 14 residues. In DNA form, the CDR3 reads TGCGCCAGCAGCTTCTCTATCACCCTAGACGGCTACACCTTC. It encodes CASSFSITLDGYTF.

V gene TRBV5-1 combines with J gene TRBJ2-7; 9 bases align to TRBD2. Germline CDR1 SGHRS, CDR2 YFSETQ. The CDR3 is made up of 14 amino acids. The trim removed 5 bases at V and 6 bases at J, leaving 9 bases unmatched. CDR3 DNA: TGCGCCAGCAGTCCCCTAGCGGGGAACTTCGAGCAGTACTTC. It specifies CASSPLAGNFEQYF.

The chain is built from TRBV7-9 and TRBJ1-1; D might be TRBD1 (5 bases). CDR3 size: 18 residues. Trimming shortened V by 5 bases and J by 1 base, and 23 bases separated the two germline ends. CDR1 is SEHNR, CDR2 FQNEAQ, per germline (reference sequence). As DNA, the CDR3 is TGTGCCAGCAGCCTACAGGTTTCCAGGTCGAAAAGGAACACTGAAGCTTTCTTT. It yields the protein CASSLQVSRSKRNTEAFF.

V and J are TRBV5-6 and TRBJ2-4; tentatively, D is TRBD1 (5 bases). The germline V gene has CDR1 SGHDT and CDR2 YYEEEE. The CDR3 totals 16 residues. V shed 2 bases and J shed 0 bases, with 12 bases lying between them. For the CDR3, the DNA is TGTGCCAGCAGCTTTAAGGGGCCAGTAGCCAAAAACATTCAGTACTTC. Translation gives CASSFKGPVAKNIQYF.

CDR3: CASSPTQGGTEAFF. Here the CDR3 DNA reads TGTGCCAGCAGCCCTACCCAGGGAGGCACTGAAGCTTTCTTT. V usage is TRBV9 and J usage is TRBJ1-1; perhaps TRBD1 as D (5 bases). The CDR3 runs to 14 residues. Looked up from germline, CDR1 is SGDLS and CDR2 is YYNGEE. Trimming left V 4 bases short and J 4 bases short, with 14 bases between. Supplemented by reference TRBV9 and TRBJ1-1, the full variable domain reads DSGVTQTPKHLITATGQRVTLRCSPRSGDLSVYWYQQSLDQGLQFLIQYYNGEERAKGNILERFSAQQFPDLHSELNLSSLELGDSALYFCASSPTQGGTEAFFGQGTRLTVV.

The chain joins TRBV4-2 to TRBJ2-3, with 9 nucleotides matching TRBD2. The V gene's germline CDR1 is LGHNA and CDR2 YNFKEQ. V was pared by 0 bases and J by 5 bases, with 3 bases of the junction left unmatched. The length of the CDR3 is 15 residues. CDR3 protein: CASSQEAGGVDTQYF. The DNA for the CDR3 is TGTGCCAGCAGCCAAGAGGCGGGGGGGGTAGATACGCAGTATTTT.

V gene TRBV7-6 combines with J gene TRBJ2-3; 11 nucleotides align to TRBD2. Germline CDR1 and CDR2: SGHVS and FNYEAQ. The CDR3 spans 16 residues. With 1 base clipped from V and 4 bases from J, the junction kept 4 bases outside the gene matches. The chain's CDR3 is CASSLETSGASDTQYF. The CDR3 DNA reads as TGTGCCAGCAGCTTAGAGACTAGCGGGGCTTCAGATACGCAGTATTTT.

This clone came up a few times. J is TRBJ2-1 and V is TRBV6-1; D is undetermined. This CDR3 region has 13 residues. The germline CDR1 and CDR2 sequences are MNHNS and SASEGT. V gave up 1 base and J gave up 9 bases, with 10 bases separating them. Here the CDR3 reads CASSEGGEFEQFF. The CDR3 coding sequence is TGTGCCAGCAGTGAAGGAGGTGAATTTGAGCAGTTCTTC.

The V call is TRBV7-9, the J call TRBJ2-7; the match to TRBD2 covers 7 bases. Germline lookup yields CDR1 SEHNR and CDR2 FQNEAQ (reference sequence). The J segment lost 1 base and the V segment lost 6 bases, leaving 9 bases of the junction unmatched. This CDR3 spans 15 amino acids. The CDR3 nucleotides read TGTGCCAGCAGTTCTTTCAAGGGAGGGTCCTACGAGCAGTACTTC. This encodes CASSSFKGGSYEQYF. Combining the CDR3 with reference TRBV7-9 and TRBJ2-7 gives the whole variable domain DTGVSQNPRHKITKRGQNVTFRCDPISEHNRLYWYRQTLGQGPEFLTYFQNEAQLEKSRLLSDRFSAERPKGSFSTLEIQRTEQGDSAMYLCASSSFKGGSYEQYFGPGTRLTVT.

This sequence joins TRBV5-4 and TRBJ2-7; 11 bases match TRBD2. The CDR3 runs to 16 residues. The V segment lost 0 bases and the J segment 2 bases; nucleotides outside the gene matches: 4. In germline, CDR1 is SGHNT, CDR2 YYREEE (reference sequence). CDR3 residues: CASSLGGTSGTYEQYF. DNA of the CDR3: TGTGCCAGCAGCTTGGGGGGGACTAGCGGTACCTACGAGCAGTACTTC.

This clone has just one count. The J gene is TRBJ2-5, the V gene TRBV5-1; 11 nucleotides match TRBD1. Germline trimming cut 5 bases from V and 4 bases from J; bases unmatched to any gene: 7. The CDR3 contains 15 residues. In germline, CDR1 is SGHRS, CDR2 YFSETQ. The CDR3 DNA is TGCGCCAGCAGGGCCGGGACAGGGGGTCTAGAGACCCAGTACTTC. It specifies CASRAGTGGLETQYF.